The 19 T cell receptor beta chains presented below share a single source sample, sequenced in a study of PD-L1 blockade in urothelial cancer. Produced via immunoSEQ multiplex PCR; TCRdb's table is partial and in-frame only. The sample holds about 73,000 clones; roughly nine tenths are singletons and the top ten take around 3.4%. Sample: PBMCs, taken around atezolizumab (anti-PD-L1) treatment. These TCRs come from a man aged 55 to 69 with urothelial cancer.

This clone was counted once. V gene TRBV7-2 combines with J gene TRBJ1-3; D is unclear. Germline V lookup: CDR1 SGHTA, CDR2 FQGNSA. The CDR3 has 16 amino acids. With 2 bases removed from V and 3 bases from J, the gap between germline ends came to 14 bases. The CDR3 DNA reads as TGTGCCAGCAGCTTAACTTCGGGTTTAATTGGAAACACCATATATTTT. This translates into CASSLTSGLIGNTIYF. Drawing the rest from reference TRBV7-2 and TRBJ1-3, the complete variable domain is GAGVSQSPSNKVTEKGKDVELRCDPISGHTALYWYRQSLGQGLEFLIYFQGNSAPDKSGLPSDRFSAERTGGSVSTLTIQRTQQEDSAVYLCASSLTSGLIGNTIYFGEGSWLTVV.

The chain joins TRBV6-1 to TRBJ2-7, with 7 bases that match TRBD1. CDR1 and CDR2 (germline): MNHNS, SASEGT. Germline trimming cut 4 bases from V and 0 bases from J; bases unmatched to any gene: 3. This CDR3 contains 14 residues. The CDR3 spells CASSASGGSYEQYF. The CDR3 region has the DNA TGTGCCAGCAGTGCTTCAGGGGGCTCCTACGAGCAGTACTTC.

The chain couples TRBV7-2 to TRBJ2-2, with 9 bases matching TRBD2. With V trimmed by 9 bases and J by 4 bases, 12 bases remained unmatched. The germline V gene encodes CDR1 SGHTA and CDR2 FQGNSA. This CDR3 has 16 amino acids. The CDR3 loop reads CARQRREGARTGELFF. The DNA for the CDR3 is TGTGCCAGACAACGGCGGGAGGGGGCCCGCACCGGGGAGCTGTTTTTT.

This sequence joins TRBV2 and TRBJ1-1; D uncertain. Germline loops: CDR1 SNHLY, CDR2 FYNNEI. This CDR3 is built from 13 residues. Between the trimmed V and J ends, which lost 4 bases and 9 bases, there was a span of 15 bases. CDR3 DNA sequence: TGTGCCAGCAGTGTTCGGGAAGATCTTAAAGCTTTCTTT. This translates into CASSVREDLKAFF.

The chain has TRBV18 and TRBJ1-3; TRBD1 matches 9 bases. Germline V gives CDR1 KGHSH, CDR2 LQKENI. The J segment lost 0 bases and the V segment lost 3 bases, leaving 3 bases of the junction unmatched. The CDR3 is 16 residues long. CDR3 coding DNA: TGTGCCAGCTCACCCCAGACAGGGGGCTCTGGAAACACCATATATTTT. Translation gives CASSPQTGGSGNTIYF.

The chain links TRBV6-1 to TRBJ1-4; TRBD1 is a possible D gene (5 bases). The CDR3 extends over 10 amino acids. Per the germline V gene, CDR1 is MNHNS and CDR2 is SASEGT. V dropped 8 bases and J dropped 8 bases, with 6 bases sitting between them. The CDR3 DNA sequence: TGTGCCAGCGGGGCAGAAAAACTGTTTTTT. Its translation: CASGAEKLFF.

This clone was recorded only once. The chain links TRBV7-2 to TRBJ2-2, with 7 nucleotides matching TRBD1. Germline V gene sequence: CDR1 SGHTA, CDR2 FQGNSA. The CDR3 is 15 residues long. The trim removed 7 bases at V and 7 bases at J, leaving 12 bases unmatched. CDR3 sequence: CASKRDSPFFGELFF. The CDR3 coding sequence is TGTGCCAGCAAAAGGGACAGCCCTTTCTTCGGGGAGCTGTTTTTT. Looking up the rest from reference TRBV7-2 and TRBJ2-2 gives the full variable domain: GAGVSQSPSNKVTEKGKDVELRCDPISGHTALYWYRQSLGQGLEFLIYFQGNSAPDKSGLPSDRFSAERTGGSVSTLTIQRTQQEDSAVYLCASKRDSPFFGELFFGEGSRLTVL.

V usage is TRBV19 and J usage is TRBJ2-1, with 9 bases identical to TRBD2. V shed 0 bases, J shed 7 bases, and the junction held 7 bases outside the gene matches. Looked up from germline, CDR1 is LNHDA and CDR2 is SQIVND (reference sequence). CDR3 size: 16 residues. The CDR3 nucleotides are TGTGCCAGTAGTATAGACCCTAGCGGGAATTCAAATGAGCAGTTCTTC. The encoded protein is CASSIDPSGNSNEQFF.

Here the CDR3 reads CASSPTGHSQETQYF. Written as DNA, the CDR3 is TGCGCCAGCAGCCCGACAGGGCATTCCCAAGAGACCCAGTACTTC. V usage is TRBV5-1 and J usage is TRBJ2-5; 7 bases agree with TRBD1. Germline CDR1 and CDR2: SGHRS and YFSETQ. The CDR3 sequence is 15 residues long. The V and J ends lost 4 bases and 1 base, in that order; junction bases with no gene match: 7.

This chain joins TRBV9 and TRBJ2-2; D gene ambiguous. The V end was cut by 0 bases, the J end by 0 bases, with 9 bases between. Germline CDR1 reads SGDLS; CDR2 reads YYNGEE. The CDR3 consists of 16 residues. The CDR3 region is CASSVGVPANTGELFF. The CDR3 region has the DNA TGTGCCAGCAGCGTAGGAGTCCCCGCGAACACCGGGGAGCTGTTTTTT.

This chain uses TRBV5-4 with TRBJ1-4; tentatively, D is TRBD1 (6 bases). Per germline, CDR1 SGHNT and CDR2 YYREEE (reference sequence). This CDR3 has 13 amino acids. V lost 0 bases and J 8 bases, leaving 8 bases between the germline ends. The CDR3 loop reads CASSLAGVEKLFF. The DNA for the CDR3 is TGTGCCAGCAGCTTGGCAGGGGTCGAAAAACTGTTTTTT.

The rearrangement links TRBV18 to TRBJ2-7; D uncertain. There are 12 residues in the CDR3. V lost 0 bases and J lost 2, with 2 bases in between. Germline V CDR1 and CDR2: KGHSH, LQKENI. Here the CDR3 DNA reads TGTGCCAGCTCACCACCCACCTACGAGCAGTACTTC. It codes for CASSPPTYEQYF.

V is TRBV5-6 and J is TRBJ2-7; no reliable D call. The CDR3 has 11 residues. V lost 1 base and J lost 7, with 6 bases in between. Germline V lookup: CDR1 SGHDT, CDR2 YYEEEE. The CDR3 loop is CASSLMREQYF. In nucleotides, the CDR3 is TGTGCCAGCAGCTTGATGAGGGAGCAGTACTTC.

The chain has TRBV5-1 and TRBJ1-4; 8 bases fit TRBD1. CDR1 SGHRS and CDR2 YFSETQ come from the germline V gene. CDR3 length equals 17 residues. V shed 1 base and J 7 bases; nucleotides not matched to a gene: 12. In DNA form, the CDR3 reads TGCGCCAGCAGCTTGATTGGCAGGGGGCGCCCGGGTGAAAAACTGTTTTTT. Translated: CASSLIGRGRPGEKLFF. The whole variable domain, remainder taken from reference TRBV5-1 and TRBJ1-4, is KAGVTQTPRYLIKTRGQQVTLSCSPISGHRSVSWYQQTPGQGLQFLFEYFSETQRNKGNFPGRFSGRQFSNSRSEMNVSTLELGDSALYLCASSLIGRGRPGEKLFFGSGTQLSVL.

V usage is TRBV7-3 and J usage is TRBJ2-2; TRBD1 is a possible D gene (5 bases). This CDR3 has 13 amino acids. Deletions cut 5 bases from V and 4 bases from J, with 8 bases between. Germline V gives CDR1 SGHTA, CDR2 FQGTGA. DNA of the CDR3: TGTGCCAGCAGCCAGGGAAGCACCGGGGAGCTGTTTTTT. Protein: CASSQGSTGELFF.

The DNA for the CDR3 is TGTGCCAGCAGCTCTCCAGGGGGCCTTGTCTCTGGAAACACCATATATTTT. Translated, it gives CASSSPGGLVSGNTIYF. This chain links TRBV7-6 with TRBJ1-3; TRBD1 agrees at 8 bases. V trimming: 4 bases; J trimming: 0 bases; junction bases outside the gene matches: 8. Germline values: CDR1 SGHVS, CDR2 FNYEAQ. The CDR3 runs to 17 residues.

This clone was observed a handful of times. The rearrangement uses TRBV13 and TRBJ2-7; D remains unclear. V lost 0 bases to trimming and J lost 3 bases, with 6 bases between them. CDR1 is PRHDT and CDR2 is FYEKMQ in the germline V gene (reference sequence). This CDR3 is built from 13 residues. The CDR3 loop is CASSLGYSYEQYF. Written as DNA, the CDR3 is TGTGCCAGCAGCTTAGGTTACAGCTACGAGCAGTACTTC.

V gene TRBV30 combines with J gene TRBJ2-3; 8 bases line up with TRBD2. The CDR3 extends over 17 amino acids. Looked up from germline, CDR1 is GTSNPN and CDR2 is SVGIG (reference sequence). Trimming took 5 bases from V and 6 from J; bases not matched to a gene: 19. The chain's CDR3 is CAWAGGDWAGPSDTQYF. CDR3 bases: TGTGCCTGGGCGGGGGGAGACTGGGCAGGGCCGTCGGATACGCAGTATTTT. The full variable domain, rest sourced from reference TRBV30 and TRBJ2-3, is SQTIHQWPATLVQPVGSPLSLECTVEGTSNPNLYWYRQAAGRGLQLLFYSVGIGQISSEVPQNLSASRPQDRQFILSSKKLLLSDSGFYLCAWAGGDWAGPSDTQYFGPGTRLTVL.

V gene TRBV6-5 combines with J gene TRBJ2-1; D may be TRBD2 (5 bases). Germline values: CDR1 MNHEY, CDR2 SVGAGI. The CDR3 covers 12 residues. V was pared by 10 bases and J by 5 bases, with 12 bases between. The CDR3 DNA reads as TGTGCCACCAGAACCGGGAACAATGAGCAGTTCTTC. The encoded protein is CATRTGNNEQFF.